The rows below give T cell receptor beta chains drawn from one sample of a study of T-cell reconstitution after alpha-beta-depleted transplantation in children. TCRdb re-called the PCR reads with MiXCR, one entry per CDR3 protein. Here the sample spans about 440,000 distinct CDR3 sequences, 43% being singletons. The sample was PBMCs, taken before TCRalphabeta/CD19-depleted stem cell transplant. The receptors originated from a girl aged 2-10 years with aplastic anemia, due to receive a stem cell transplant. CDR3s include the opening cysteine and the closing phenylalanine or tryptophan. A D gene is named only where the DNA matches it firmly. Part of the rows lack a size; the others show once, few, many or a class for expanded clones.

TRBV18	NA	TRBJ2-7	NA	TGTGCCAGCTCAACCACCCAGGGTTCGTACGAGCAGTACTTC	CASSTTQGSYEQYF
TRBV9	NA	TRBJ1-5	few	TGTGCCAGCAGCGTAGGGGAATTTCAGCCCCAGCATTTT	CASSVGEFQPQHF
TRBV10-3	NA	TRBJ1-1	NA	TGTGCCATTGGTGGCGGTAACACTGAAGCTTTCTTT	CAIGGGNTEAFF
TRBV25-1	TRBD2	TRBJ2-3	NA	TGTGCCAGCAGTGAATGGGAGCGGGGGGCTAGCACAGATACGCAGTATTTT	CASSEWERGASTDTQYF
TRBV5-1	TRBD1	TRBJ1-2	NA	TGCGCCAGCAGCTTGGCGGGACAGGGGGCCAATGGCTACACCTTC	CASSLAGQGANGYTF
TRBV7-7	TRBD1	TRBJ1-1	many	TGTGCCAGCAGCGGCAGGGGGCTGAACACTGAAGCTTTCTTT	CASSGRGLNTEAFF
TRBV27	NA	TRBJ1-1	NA	TGTGCCAGCAGTTTTTGGGGGACTGAAGCTTTCTTT	CASSFWGTEAFF
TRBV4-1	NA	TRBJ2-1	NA	TGCGCCAGCAGCCGCGCAGGGCGACCATCCTACAATGAGCAGTTCTTC	CASSRAGRPSYNEQFF
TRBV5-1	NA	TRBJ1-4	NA	TGCGCCAGCAGCTTGGCCGGTAGGGGAGGGAGTAATGAAAAACTGTTTTTT	CASSLAGRGGSNEKLFF
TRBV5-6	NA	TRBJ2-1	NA	TGTGCCAGCAGGGACTACGGGGGAACCTCCGACAATGAGCAGTTCTTC	CASRDYGGTSDNEQFF
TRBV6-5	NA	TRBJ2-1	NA	TGTGCCAGCAGTTACTCGACTGGGACCTACAATGAGCAGTTCTTC	CASSYSTGTYNEQFF
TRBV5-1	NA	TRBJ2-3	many	TGCGCCAGCAGCTTCCCAGGGGATGTAGATACGCAGTATTTT	CASSFPGDVDTQYF
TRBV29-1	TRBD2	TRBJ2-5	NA	TGCAGCTTAGCGGGAGTCGGAGAGACCCAGTACTTC	CSLAGVGETQYF
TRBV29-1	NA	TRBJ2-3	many	TGCAGCGTTCATGCAGCGGCTAGCACAGATACGCAGTATTTT	CSVHAAASTDTQYF
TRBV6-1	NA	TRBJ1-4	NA	TGTGCCAGCTCCGAGCGGGACGAAAAACTGTTTTTT	CASSERDEKLFF
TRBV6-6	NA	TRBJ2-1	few	TGTGCCAGTCCGGCACAGTACAATGAGCAGTTCTTC	CASPAQYNEQFF
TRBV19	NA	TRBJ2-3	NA	TGTGCCAGTACCCCCGGGGGCGGGAGAGTAGATACGCAGTATTTT	CASTPGGGRVDTQYF
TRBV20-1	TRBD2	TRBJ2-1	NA	TGCAGTGCTAGAGCCGGGGCTAGCGGTTACAATGAGCAGTTCTTC	CSARAGASGYNEQFF
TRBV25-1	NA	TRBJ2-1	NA	TGTGCCAGCAGTGAATATAGCGTCCATGAGCAGTTCTTC	CASSEYSVHEQFF
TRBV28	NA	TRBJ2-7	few	TGTGCCAGCAGTTACGGGTTTTACGAGCAGTACTTC	CASSYGFYEQYF
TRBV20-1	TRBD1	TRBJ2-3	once	TGCAGTGCTTCGGGACAGGGGGCAGGGACAGATACGCAGTATTTT	CSASGQGAGTDTQYF
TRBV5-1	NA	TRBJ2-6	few	TGCGCCAGCAGCTTGGAGTACGGCTCCTCTGGGGCCAACGTCCTGACTTTC	CASSLEYGSSGANVLTF
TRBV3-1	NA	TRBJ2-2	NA	TGTGCCAGCAGCCAAGACGGACGGGTTAGTGGCGGGGAGCCGTTTTTT	CASSQDGRVSGGEPFF
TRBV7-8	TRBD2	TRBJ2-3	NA	TGTGCCAGCAGCTCCCCCCCGCCTCCTAGCGGCTACACAGATACGCAGTATTTT	CASSSPPPPSGYTDTQYF
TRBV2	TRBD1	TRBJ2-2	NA	TGTGCCAGCGTACTCGGACAGGGTCCCACCGGGGAGCTGTTTTTT	CASVLGQGPTGELFF
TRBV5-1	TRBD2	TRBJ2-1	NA	TGCGCCAGCAGCTTGACTAGCGGGAGGACACATGAGCAGTTCTTC	CASSLTSGRTHEQFF
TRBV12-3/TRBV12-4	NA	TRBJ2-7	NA	TGTGCCAGCAGTTTAGTGGGGTTGGGGTACGAGCAGTACTTC	CASSLVGLGYEQYF
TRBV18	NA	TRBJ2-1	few	TGTGCCAGCTCAACAAGGGGACTCAGGGAGGCCCCCTACAATGAGCAGTTCTTC	CASSTRGLREAPYNEQFF
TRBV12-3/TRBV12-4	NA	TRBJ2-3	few	TGTGCCAGCAGTTTATGCCAGAGCACAGATACGCAGTATTTT	CASSLCQSTDTQYF
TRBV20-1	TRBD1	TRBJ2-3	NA	TGCAGTGCTAGAGATTCGCGGACAGGGTATCGAGATACGCAGTATTTT	CSARDSRTGYRDTQYF
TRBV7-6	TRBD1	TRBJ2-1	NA	TGTGCCAGCAGCCCGTCGGACAGGGGGCTCCTCAATGAGCAGTTCTTC	CASSPSDRGLLNEQFF
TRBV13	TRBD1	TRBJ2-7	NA	TGTGCCAGCAGCTTCGGGACAGGAGGTCAGCAGTACTTC	CASSFGTGGQQYF
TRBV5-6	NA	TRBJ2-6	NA	TGTGCCAGCAGCTTGAGGTATGCAGTCGCCTCTGGGGCCAACGTCCTGACTTTC	CASSLRYAVASGANVLTF
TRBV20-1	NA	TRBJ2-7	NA	TGCAGTGCTTTCGATCTGGGTCCTTACGAGCAGTACTTC	CSAFDLGPYEQYF
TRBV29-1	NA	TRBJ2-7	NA	TGCAGCGTTGATGGGGGCACGTTCTACGAGCAGTACTTC	CSVDGGTFYEQYF
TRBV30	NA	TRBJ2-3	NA	TGTGCCTGGAGTTGGGGCGTGGGACAAGGGGTAGCGGAAACGCAGTATTTT	CAWSWGVGQGVAETQYF
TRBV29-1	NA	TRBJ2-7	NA	TGCAGCGTTGTCAGTAGACGTCGAGGGAGGAACAGCTACGAGCAGTACTTC	CSVVSRRRGRNSYEQYF
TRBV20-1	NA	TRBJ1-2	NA	TGCAGTGCTAGAGAAGGGGCGGGCTATGGCTACACCTTC	CSAREGAGYGYTF
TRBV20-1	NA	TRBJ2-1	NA	TGCAGTGCTAGAAGACGGGGGTCTATTAACAATGAGCAGTTCTTC	CSARRRGSINNEQFF
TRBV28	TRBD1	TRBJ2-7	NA	TGTGCCAGCAGTTTACCCCGGGGACAGGGGAACGAGCAGTACTTC	CASSLPRGQGNEQYF
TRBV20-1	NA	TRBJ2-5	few	TGCAGTGCTAGAGTAACAGAAGAGACCCAGTACTTC	CSARVTEETQYF
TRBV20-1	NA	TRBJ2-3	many	TGCAGTGCTAGACACGGGAACACAGATACGCAGTATTTT	CSARHGNTDTQYF
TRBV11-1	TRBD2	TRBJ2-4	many	TGTGCCAGCAGCTTAACGAGGCTAGCGGCTACCCAGTCCAAAAACATTCAGTACTTC	CASSLTRLAATQSKNIQYF
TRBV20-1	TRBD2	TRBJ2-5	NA	TGCAGTGCACATACTCTAGCGGGGAGTCAAGAGACCCAGTACTTC	CSAHTLAGSQETQYF
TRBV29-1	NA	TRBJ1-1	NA	TGCAGCGTTGGGCTGGGTACCCGGGACACTGAAGCTTTCTTT	CSVGLGTRDTEAFF
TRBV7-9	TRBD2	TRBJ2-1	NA	TGTGCCAGCAGCAGGACGACTAGCGGGTTATATGAGCAGTTCTTC	CASSRTTSGLYEQFF
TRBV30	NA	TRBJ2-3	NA	TGTGCCTGGAGGGGCTACAATACGCAGTATTTT	CAWRGYNTQYF
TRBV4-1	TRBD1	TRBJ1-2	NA	TGCGCCAGCAGCCAAGATTACCCAGGGGGAGGCTACACCTTC	CASSQDYPGGGYTF
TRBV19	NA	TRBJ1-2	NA	TGTGCCAGTAGTCCCGGGATGGGGGATGGCTACACCTTC	CASSPGMGDGYTF
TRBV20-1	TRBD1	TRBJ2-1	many	TGCAGTGCTCCCCGGACAGGGGGCTACAATGAGCAGTTCTTC	CSAPRTGGYNEQFF
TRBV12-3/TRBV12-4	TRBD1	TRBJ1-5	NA	TGTGCCAGCAGTTGGGGGACAGGAGGAAATCAGCCCCAGCATTTT	CASSWGTGGNQPQHF
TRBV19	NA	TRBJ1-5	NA	TGTGCCAGTAGTATAGATGGGGGCTCTAATCAGCCCCAGCATTTT	CASSIDGGSNQPQHF
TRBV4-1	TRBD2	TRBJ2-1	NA	TGCGCCAGCAGCCAACCGAGCGGGGGCCCCCCCAATGAGCAGTTCTTC	CASSQPSGGPPNEQFF
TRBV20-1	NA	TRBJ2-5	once	TGCAGTGGAGGGGTGAACCGAGAGACCCAGTACTTC	CSGGVNRETQYF
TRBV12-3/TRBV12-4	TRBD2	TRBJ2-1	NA	TGTGCCAGCCGCCCCAATAGCGGGAGCCCGACCTACAATGAGCAGTTCTTC	CASRPNSGSPTYNEQFF
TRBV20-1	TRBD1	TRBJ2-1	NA	TGCAGTGCTAGAGATGTAGACAGGGATTTCTACAATGAGCAGTTCTTC	CSARDVDRDFYNEQFF
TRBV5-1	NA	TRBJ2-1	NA	TGCGCCAGTTGGGGTCTCAGAGACAATGAGCAGTTCTTC	CASWGLRDNEQFF